Each of the 10 T cell receptor beta chains below was sequenced from the same sample in a study of tumor-infiltrating lymphocytes in primary liver carcinoma (dated by TCRdb to the late 2010s). Sequencing relied on an Illumina HiSeq 2500. A constant-region primer and ProtoScript II reverse transcriptase were used to reverse-transcribe TCRbeta-specific cDNA from around 480 ng total RNA. The TCRbeta libraries were prepared through three rounds of nested multiplex PCR following a slightly modified ARM-PCR procedure. Multiplex TRBV1-TRBV30 forward primers and a Cbeta reverse primer were used in the first two PCR rounds, each of which was run for approximately 9 cycles. Starting from the raw public reads, TCRdb applied fastp trimming at Q25, assembled clones with MiXCR and retained in-frame beta chains. Each CDR3 protein gets just one entry, which takes the most common genes and DNA from the rows behind it. The sample table shows fewer than 350,000 distinct CDR3 sequences, and around three fifths are seen once. The ten largest clonotypes hold about 6% of the sample.

Blood RNA was extracted from unsorted whole blood using TRIzol reagent, and germline DNA was obtained with the DNeasy Blood & Tissue kit. Sequencing was done on a sample of peripheral blood. Receptors originate from a man in his forties with primary liver carcinoma and hepatitis B virus infection.

Details on this clonotype: This may be a read error: a much more frequent sequence differs by one nucleotide. The J gene is TRBJ2-1, the V gene TRBV10-3; D may be TRBD2 (6 bases). There are 13 residues in the CDR3. Per germline, CDR1 ENHRY and CDR2 SYGVKD. The V end was cut by 9 bases, the J end by 10 bases, with 19 bases between. The CDR3 coding sequence is TGTGCCATGAGCCGGGACTCCATGGGGGAGCAGTTCTTC. Its translation: CAMSRDSMGEQFF.

About this clonotype: It may be a read error: a sequence one base away is much more abundant. The chain recombines TRBV5-6 with TRBJ1-1; no reliable D call. Germline V gene sequence: CDR1 SGHDT, CDR2 YYEEEE. The CDR3 is 13 amino acids. The CDR3 sequence is CASSSGWATEAYF. The CDR3 bases are TGTGCCAGCAGCTCCGGCTGGGCCACTGAAGCTTACTTT.

As concerns this clonotype: This clone may be a read error of a much larger clone one base away. The J gene is TRBJ2-5, the V gene TRBV6-2 or TRBV6-3; D remains ambiguous. This CDR3 is 11 amino acids long. From germline, CDR1 is MNHEY and CDR2 SVGEGT. This chain's CDR3 is CASSYPETQHF. The CDR3 DNA reads TGTGCCAGCAGTTATCCGGAGACCCAGCACTTC.

This clonotype has just a few counts. This CDR3 reads CASSRDRVRETQYF. The CDR3 nucleotides are TGTGCCAGCAGTAGAGACAGGGTGCGAGAGACCCAGTACTTC. V and J are TRBV6-1 and TRBJ2-5; 7 bases align to TRBD1. The CDR3 is 14 residues long. V dropped 5 bases and J dropped 4; count of bases not matched to a gene: 7. CDR1 is MNHNS and CDR2 is SASEGT in the germline V gene.

In regard to this clonotype: A junction end diverges from the germline sequence, so it may reflect a read error. The rearrangement uses TRBV11-2 and TRBJ2-1; D is undetermined. CDR1 is SGHAT and CDR2 is FQNNGV in the germline V gene. This CDR3 comprises 13 residues. CDR3 sequence (DNA): TGTGTCAGCAGCAGTCAAGTGGGCAATGAGCAGTTCTTC. Translating gives CVSSSQVGNEQFF.

The sample holds many counts of this clonotype. The gene calls are TRBV28 and TRBJ2-7; D remains unclear. V gave up 6 bases and J gave up 4 bases, with 13 bases separating them. The CDR3 has 13 residues. Germline CDR1 is MDHEN and CDR2 is SYDVKM. The CDR3 region has the DNA TGTGCCAGCAGCCTCGCAGGCAGTTACGAGCAGTACTTC. Protein sequence: CASSLAGSYEQYF.

The rearrangement uses TRBV30 and TRBJ2-7; D remains ambiguous. The V gene's germline CDR1 is GTSNPN and CDR2 SVGIG (reference sequence). This CDR3 has 13 amino acids. V was cut by 1 base and J by 7 bases, with 14 bases left in between. CDR3 sequence reads: CAWSASLGREQYF. The CDR3 DNA is TGTGCCTGGAGTGCCTCACTCGGTAGGGAGCAGTACTTC.

Of note for this clonotype: The conserved closing phenylalanine or tryptophan is absent in this CDR3, likely reflecting a read error. CDR3 sequence: CASSSTGLAGGDTQYY. CDR3 bases: TGTGCCAGCAGTTCCACGGGACTAGCAGGGGGGGATACGCAGTATTAT. The rearrangement links TRBV28 to TRBJ2-3; TRBD2 agrees at 9 bases. The J segment lost 6 bases and the V segment lost 4 bases, leaving 11 bases of the junction unmatched. The length of the CDR3 is 16 residues. The germline V gene has CDR1 MDHEN and CDR2 SYDVKM.

Regarding this clonotype: A junction boundary mismatches the germline segment, possibly from a read error. The chain joins TRBV11-2 to TRBJ2-1; D possibly corresponds to TRBD2 (6 bases). Germline lookup yields CDR1 SGHAT and CDR2 FQNNGV. The CDR3 extends over 18 amino acids. Here the CDR3 reads CASSRKPPALAEYNKQFF. The CDR3 DNA sequence: TGTGCCAGCAGCCGAAAACCTCCGGCGTTAGCGGAGTACAATAAGCAGTTCTTC.

Remarks on this clonotype: At one boundary the junction diverges from the germline segment, which might be a read error. The CDR3 nucleotides are TGTGCCAGCAGCTTAGGGCTTGTGTATGAGCAGCTCTTC. Translation: CASSLGLVYEQLF. The V and J genes are TRBV11-3 and TRBJ2-1; no firm D call. CDR3 length: 13 residues. The germline V gene has CDR1 SGHNT and CDR2 YENEEA.